This T cell receptor (beta chain) was recorded in a study of human T cells and chemical hapten exposure. Study-wide results and limits: No change in TCRs above 1 in 1000 frequency was produced by DPC sensitization.

Documented time point: patch test 2, 6 weeks after DPC sensitization. The sample's treatment: therapeutic diphenylcyclopropenone sensitization with weekly scalp DPC. Blood draws came before every patch-test application. Alopecia patients between 18 and 70 years old and suitable for DPC were used as donors. Turning to this clonotype: Its specificity is unknown.

Individual cDNA molecules had unique molecular identifiers attached to them by the library. TCRdb used MiXCR to reprocess the RACE reads, holding one entry per CDR3 protein. Altogether roughly 120,000 distinct CDR3 sequences are present, roughly 10% being singletons, with the ten largest covering approximately 3%. This sequence was found in a woman between 40 and 55 years old with alopecia areata. Some clones in this sample may be carry-over from other donors' samples. Sequenced here: whole blood, sampled in connection with sensitization to the hapten diphenylcyclopropenone (DPC).

The CDR3 nucleotides are TGTGCCACCAGCAGAGATTCCGTCGGCTACACCTTC. It yields the protein CATSRDSVGYTF. V and J are TRBV15 and TRBJ1-2; D uncertain. This CDR3 spans 12 amino acids. Trimming took 0 bases from V and 8 from J, leaving 7 bases between them. The V gene's germline CDR1 is LNHNV and CDR2 YYDKDF (reference sequence).